The T cell receptor (beta chain) described here comes from a study of cytomegalovirus exposure and HLA in healthy donors. Findings of the study overall: One variant, a missense change in DCLRE1C, was linked in a later analysis to TCR beta V- and J-gene trimming. Cytomegalovirus association was listed for 164 TCR beta chains.

This PCR relied on a set of 60 Vbeta primers and 13 Jbeta primers. The protocol was immunoSEQ multiplex PCR, while the TCRdb copy is restricted to in-frame clones and leaves out a portion. The sample includes 150,000 to 200,000 clones, about 80% of them seen just once. Unmatched junction bases numbered 8, after V lost 5 bases and J lost 6 bases. This CDR3 region has 14 residues. CDR1 is SGHDT and CDR2 is YYEEEE in the germline V gene. Every donor was a healthy person donating bone marrow. In regard to this clone: Its specificity is unknown.

The sequence was collected from a man younger than 35 in good health and CMV-seropositive. Sequenced input: PBMCs. The rearrangement joins TRBV5-6 to TRBJ2-7; 10 nucleotides agree with TRBD1. DNA for the CDR3: TGTGCCAGCAGGTCCGGGACAGGGGTTTCCGAGCAGTACTTC. It yields the protein CASRSGTGVSEQYF.